Below are 5 T cell receptor beta chains sequenced from a single sample in a study of T cell repertoires in cytomegalovirus infection. TCRdb itself ran the reads through MiXCR, one entry per CDR3 protein. The sample has some 680,000 distinct CDR3 sequences; less than 40% are singletons. The sample taken for sequencing was PBMCs. The receptor source for this set is a human donor in good health (CMV status not recorded). Some clones in this sample may be carry-over from other donors' samples.

The chain joins TRBV7-9 to TRBJ2-3, with 7 bases aligning to TRBD1. V lost 5 bases to trimming and J lost 0 bases; unmatched junction nucleotides: 5. Per germline, CDR1 SEHNR and CDR2 FQNEAQ (reference sequence). The CDR3 extends over 15 amino acids. The CDR3 sequence is CASSQRGQSTDTQYF. CDR3 in DNA: TGTGCCAGCAGCCAGAGGGGGCAAAGCACAGATACGCAGTATTTT.

This clonotype has ten or more counts. DNA for the CDR3: TGTGCCAGCAGCCCCGAGCGGGCCTTACGCTACGAGCAGTACTTC. It encodes CASSPERALRYEQYF. The V and J genes are TRBV7-8 and TRBJ2-7; tentatively, D is TRBD2 (6 bases). CDR1 SGHVS and CDR2 FQNEAQ come from the germline V gene. Trimming removed 5 bases from V and 3 bases from J, with 17 bases in between. CDR3 length: 15 residues.

This chain uses TRBV6-1 with TRBJ2-1, with D possibly being TRBD2 (6 bases). The germline V gene has CDR1 MNHNS and CDR2 SASEGT. The ends were cut back, 2 bases at V and 8 bases at J, with 16 bases in the middle. This CDR3 spans 15 amino acids. The CDR3 is CASSESWRDGDEQFF. The CDR3 DNA reads as TGTGCCAGCAGTGAAAGTTGGCGGGATGGTGATGAGCAGTTCTTC.

This clonotype was picked up a small number of times. The V call is TRBV27, the J call TRBJ1-2; D is unresolved. Germline lookup yields CDR1 MNHEY and CDR2 SMNVEV (reference sequence). V lost 2 bases, J lost 4 bases, and 11 bases lay in between. This CDR3 is 14 amino acids long. Here the CDR3 reads CASSLQTSGYGYTF. The CDR3 nucleotides are TGTGCCAGCAGTTTACAGACTTCAGGCTATGGCTACACCTTC.

This clonotype was detected a few times. The rearrangement joins TRBV19 to TRBJ1-5; D is uncertain. The CDR3 extends over 12 amino acids. Germline lookup yields CDR1 LNHDA and CDR2 SQIVND (reference sequence). V was shortened by 3 bases and J by 6 bases, with 6 bases between the two germline ends. The CDR3 sequence is CASSMFGQPQHF. The CDR3 DNA follows: TGTGCCAGTAGTATGTTCGGTCAGCCCCAGCATTTT.